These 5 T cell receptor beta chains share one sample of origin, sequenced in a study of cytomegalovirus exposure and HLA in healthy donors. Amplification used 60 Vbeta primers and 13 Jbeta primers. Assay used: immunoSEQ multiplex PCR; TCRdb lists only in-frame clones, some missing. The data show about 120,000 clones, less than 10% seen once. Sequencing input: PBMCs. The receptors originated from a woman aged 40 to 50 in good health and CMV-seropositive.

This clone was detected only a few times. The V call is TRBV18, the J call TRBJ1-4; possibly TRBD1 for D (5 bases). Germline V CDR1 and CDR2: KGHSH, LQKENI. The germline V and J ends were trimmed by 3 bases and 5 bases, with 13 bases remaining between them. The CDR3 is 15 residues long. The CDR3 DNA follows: TGTGCCAGCTCACCCCTTACAGGACTAAATGAAAAACTGTTTTTT. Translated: CASSPLTGLNEKLFF.

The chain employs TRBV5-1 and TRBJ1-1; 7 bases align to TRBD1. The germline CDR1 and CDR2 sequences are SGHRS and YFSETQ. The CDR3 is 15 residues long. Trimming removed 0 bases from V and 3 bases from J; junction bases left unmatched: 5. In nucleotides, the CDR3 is TGCGCCAGCAGCTTGGAGGGGGCTCGGCACACTGAAGCTTTCTTT. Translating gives CASSLEGARHTEAFF.

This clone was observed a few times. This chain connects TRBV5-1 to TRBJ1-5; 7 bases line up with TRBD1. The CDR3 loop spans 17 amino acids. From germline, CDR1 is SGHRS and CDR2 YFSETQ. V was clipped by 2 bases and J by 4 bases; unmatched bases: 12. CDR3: CASSFNPRGTDNQPQHF. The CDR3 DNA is TGCGCCAGCAGCTTCAATCCTAGGGGGACAGATAATCAGCCCCAGCATTTT.

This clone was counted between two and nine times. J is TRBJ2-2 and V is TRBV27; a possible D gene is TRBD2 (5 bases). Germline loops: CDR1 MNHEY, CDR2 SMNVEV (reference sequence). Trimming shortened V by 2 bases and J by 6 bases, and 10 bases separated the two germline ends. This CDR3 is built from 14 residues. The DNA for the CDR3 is TGTGCCAGCAGTTTAGAGAGGCGGGCCGGGGAGCTGTTTTTT. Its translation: CASSLERRAGELFF.

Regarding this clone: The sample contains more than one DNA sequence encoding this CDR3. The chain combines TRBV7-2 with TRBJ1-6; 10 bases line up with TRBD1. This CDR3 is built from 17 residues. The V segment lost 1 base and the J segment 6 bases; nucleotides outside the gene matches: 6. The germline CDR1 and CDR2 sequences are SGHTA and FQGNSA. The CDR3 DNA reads TGTGCCAGCAGCTTAGGTACCGGGACAGGGGTTAATTCACCCCTCCACTTT. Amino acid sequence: CASSLGTGTGVNSPLHF.